Described below is a single T cell receptor beta chain sequence and its context. The record originates from a study of technical replicates of blood from a handful of donors. V lost 1 base and J lost 1, with 10 bases in between. The CDR3 length is 15 residues. Germline V lookup: CDR1 SEHNR, CDR2 FQNEAQ (reference sequence). Using immunoSEQ multiplex PCR, the repertoire was profiled, and TCRdb retains in-frame clones only, with some absent. The data contain about 61,000 clones, 95% to 98% of them singletons. The sequence was obtained from a human donor in good health. V gene TRBV7-9 combines with J gene TRBJ1-1; D might be TRBD1 (6 bases). Sequenced input: T cells isolated from PBMCs. CDR3 sequence: CASSLETGGNTEAFF. As DNA, the CDR3 is TGTGCCAGCAGCTTAGAGACAGGAGGGAACACTGAAGCTTTCTTT. Full variable domain (rest looked up from reference TRBV7-9 and TRBJ1-1): DTGVSQNPRHKITKRGQNVTFRCDPISEHNRLYWYRQTLGQGPEFLTYFQNEAQLEKSRLLSDRFSAERPKGSFSTLEIQRTEQGDSAMYLCASSLETGGNTEAFFGQGTRLTVV.